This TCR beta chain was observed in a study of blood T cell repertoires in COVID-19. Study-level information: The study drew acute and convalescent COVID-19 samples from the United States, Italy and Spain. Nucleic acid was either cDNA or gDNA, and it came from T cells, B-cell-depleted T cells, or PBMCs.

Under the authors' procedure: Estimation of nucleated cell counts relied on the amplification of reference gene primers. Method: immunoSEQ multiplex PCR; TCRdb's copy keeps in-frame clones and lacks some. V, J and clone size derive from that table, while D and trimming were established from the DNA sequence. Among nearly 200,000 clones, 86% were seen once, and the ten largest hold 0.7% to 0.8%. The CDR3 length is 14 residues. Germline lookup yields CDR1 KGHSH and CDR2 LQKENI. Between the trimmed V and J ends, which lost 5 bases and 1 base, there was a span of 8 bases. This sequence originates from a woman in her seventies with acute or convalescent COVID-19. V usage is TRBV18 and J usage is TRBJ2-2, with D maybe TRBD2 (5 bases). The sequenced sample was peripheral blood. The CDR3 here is CASSAGLNTGELFF. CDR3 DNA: TGTGCCAGCTCAGCAGGACTGAACACCGGGGAGCTGTTTTTT. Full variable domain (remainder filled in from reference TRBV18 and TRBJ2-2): NAGVMQNPRHLVRRRGQEARLRCSPMKGHSHVYWYRQLPEEGLKFMVYLQKENIIDESGMPKERFSAEFPKEGPSILRIQQVVRGDSAAYFCASSAGLNTGELFFGEGSRLTVL.